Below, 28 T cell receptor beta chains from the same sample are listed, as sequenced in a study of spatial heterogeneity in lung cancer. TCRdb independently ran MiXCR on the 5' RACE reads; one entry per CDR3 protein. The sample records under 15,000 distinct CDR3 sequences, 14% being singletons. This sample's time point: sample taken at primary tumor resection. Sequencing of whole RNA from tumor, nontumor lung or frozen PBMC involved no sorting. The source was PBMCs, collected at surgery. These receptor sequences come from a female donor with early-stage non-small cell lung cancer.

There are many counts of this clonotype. The CDR3 sequence is CAWSPKTPDLASKLNTEAFF. DNA for the CDR3: TGTGCCTGGAGCCCAAAAACACCGGACTTGGCATCTAAGCTGAACACTGAAGCTTTCTTT. The chain joins TRBV30 to TRBJ1-1; D is ambiguous. CDR1 is GTSNPN and CDR2 is SVGIG in the germline V gene (reference sequence). The CDR3 consists of 20 residues. Trimming took off 3 bases at V and 0 bases at J, with 29 bases between the two ends.

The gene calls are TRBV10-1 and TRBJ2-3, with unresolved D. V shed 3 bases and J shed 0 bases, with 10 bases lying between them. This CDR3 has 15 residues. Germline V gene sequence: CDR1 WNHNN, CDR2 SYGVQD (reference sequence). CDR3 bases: TGCGCCAGCAGTGACCGGCCCACTAGCACAGATACGCAGTATTTT. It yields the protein CASSDRPTSTDTQYF.

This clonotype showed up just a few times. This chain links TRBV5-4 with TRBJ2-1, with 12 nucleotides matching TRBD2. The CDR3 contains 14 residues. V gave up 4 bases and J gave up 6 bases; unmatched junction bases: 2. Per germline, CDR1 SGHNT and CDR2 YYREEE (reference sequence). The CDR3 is CASSPGLAGNEQFF. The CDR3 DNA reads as TGTGCCAGCAGCCCGGGACTAGCGGGCAATGAGCAGTTCTTC.

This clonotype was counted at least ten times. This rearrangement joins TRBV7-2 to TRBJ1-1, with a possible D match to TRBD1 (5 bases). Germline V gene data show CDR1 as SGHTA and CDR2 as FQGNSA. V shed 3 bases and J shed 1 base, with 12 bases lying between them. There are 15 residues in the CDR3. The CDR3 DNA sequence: TGTGCCAGCAGCTTTGATGCAGGGAGGAACACTGAAGCTTTCTTT. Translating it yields CASSFDAGRNTEAFF.

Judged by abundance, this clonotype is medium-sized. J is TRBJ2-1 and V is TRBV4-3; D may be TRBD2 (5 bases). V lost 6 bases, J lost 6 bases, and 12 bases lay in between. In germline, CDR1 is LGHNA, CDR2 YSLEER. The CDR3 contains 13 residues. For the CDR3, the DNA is TGCGCCAGCAGTTACGGGATTACCAATGAGCAGTTCTTC. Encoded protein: CASSYGITNEQFF.

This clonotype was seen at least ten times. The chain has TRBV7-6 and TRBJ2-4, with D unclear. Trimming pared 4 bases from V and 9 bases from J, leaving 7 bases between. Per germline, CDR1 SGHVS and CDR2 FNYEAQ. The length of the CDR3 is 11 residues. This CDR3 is CASSSTPIQYF. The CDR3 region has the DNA TGTGCCAGCAGCTCGACACCCATTCAGTACTTC.

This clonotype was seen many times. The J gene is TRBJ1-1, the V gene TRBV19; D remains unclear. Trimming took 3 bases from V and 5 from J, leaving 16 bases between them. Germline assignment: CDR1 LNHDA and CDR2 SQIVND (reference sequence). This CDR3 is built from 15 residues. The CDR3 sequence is CASSIILGTATEAFF. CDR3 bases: TGTGCCAGTAGTATCATCCTCGGCACCGCGACTGAAGCTTTCTTT.

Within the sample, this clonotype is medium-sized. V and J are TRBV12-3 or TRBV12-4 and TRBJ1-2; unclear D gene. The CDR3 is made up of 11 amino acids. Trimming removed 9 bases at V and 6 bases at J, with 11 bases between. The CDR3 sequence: CASAFLDGYTF. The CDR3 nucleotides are TGTGCCAGTGCTTTTCTGGATGGCTACACCTTC.

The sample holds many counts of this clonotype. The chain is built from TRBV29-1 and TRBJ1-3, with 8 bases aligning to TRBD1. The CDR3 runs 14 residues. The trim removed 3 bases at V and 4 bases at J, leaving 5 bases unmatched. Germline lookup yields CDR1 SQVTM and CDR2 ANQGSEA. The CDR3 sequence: CSVETGVAGNTIYF. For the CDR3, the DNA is TGCAGCGTTGAGACAGGGGTCGCCGGAAACACCATATATTTT. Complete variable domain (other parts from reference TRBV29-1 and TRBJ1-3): SAVISQKPSRDICQRGTSLTIQCQVDSQVTMMFWYRQQPGQSLTLIATANQGSEATYESGFVIDKFPISRPNLTFSTLTVSNMSPEDSSIYLCSVETGVAGNTIYFGEGSWLTVV.

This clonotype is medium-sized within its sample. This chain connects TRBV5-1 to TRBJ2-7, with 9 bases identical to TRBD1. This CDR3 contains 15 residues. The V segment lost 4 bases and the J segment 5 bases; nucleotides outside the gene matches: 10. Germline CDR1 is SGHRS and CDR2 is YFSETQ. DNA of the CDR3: TGCGCCAGCAGCAGATCGACAGGGGGAAGGAACGAGCAGTACTTC. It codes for CASSRSTGGRNEQYF.

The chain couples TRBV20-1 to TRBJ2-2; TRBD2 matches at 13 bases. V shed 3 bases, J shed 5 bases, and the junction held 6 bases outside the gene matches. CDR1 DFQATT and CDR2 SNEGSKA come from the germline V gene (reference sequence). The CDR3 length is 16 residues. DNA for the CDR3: TGCAGTGCTAGCGGACTAGCGGGAGAGGGAACCGGGGAGCTGTTTTTT. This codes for CSASGLAGEGTGELFF.

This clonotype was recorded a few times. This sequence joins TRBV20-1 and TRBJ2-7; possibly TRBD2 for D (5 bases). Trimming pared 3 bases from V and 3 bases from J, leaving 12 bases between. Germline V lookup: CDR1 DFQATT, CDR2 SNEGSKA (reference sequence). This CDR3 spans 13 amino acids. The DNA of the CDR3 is TGCAGTGCTAGGGGTGGGAGTAACTACGAGCAGTACTTC. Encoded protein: CSARGGSNYEQYF.

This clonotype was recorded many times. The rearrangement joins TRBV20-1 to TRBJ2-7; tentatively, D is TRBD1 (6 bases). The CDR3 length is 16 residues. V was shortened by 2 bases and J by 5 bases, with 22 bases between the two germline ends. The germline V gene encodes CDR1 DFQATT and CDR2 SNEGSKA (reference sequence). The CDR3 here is CSARHTDSLASHEQYF. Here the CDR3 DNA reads TGCAGTGCTAGACACACGGACAGTCTGGCATCCCACGAGCAGTACTTC.

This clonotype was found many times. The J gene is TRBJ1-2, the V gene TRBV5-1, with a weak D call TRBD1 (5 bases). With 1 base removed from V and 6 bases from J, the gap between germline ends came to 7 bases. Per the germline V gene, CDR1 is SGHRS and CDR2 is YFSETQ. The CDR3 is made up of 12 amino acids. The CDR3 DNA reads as TGCGCCAGCAGCTTGTCGGGGGATGGCTACACCTTC. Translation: CASSLSGDGYTF. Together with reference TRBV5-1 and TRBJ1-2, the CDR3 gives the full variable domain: KAGVTQTPRYLIKTRGQQVTLSCSPISGHRSVSWYQQTPGQGLQFLFEYFSETQRNKGNFPGRFSGRQFSNSRSEMNVSTLELGDSALYLCASSLSGDGYTFGSGTRLTVV.

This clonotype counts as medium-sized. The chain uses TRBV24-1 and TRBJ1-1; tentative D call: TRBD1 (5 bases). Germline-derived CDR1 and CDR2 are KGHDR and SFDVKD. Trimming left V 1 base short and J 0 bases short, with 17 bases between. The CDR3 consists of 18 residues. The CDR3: CATSDFSDSKIMNTEAFF. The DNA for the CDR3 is TGTGCCACCAGTGATTTCAGTGACAGTAAAATTATGAACACTGAAGCTTTCTTT.

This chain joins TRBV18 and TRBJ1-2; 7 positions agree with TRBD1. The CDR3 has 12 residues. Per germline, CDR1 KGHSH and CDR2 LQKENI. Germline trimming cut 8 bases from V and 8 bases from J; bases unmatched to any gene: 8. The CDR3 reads CASAGQVEGYTF. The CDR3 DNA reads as TGTGCCAGCGCTGGACAGGTTGAAGGCTACACCTTC. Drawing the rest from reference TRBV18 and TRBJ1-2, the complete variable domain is NAGVMQNPRHLVRRRGQEARLRCSPMKGHSHVYWYRQLPEEGLKFMVYLQKENIIDESGMPKERFSAEFPKEGPSILRIQQVVRGDSAAYFCASAGQVEGYTFGSGTRLTVV.

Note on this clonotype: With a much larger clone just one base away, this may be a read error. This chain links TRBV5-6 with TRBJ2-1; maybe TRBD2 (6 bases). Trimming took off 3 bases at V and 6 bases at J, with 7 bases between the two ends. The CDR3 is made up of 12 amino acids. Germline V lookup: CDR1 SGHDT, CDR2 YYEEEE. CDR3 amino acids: CASSWRANEQFF. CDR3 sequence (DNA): TGTGCCAGCAGCTGGAGGGCCAATGAGCAGTTCTTC.

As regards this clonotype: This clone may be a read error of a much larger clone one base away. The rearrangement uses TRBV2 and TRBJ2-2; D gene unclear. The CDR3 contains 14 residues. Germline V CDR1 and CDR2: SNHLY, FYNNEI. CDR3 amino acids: CASKDHGDTGQLFF. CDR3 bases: TGTGCCAGCAAAGACCATGGTGACACCGGGCAGCTGTTTTTT.

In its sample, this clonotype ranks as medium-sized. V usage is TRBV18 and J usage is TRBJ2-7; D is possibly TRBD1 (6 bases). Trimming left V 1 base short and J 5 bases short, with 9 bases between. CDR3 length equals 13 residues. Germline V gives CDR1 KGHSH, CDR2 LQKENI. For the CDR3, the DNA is TGTGCCAGCTCACCACGGGGGCCCGACGAGCAGTACTTC. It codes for CASSPRGPDEQYF.

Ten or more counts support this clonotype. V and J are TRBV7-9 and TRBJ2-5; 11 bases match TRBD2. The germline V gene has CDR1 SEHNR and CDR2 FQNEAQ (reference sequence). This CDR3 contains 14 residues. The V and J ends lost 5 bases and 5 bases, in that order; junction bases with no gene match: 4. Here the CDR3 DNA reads TGTGCCAGCAGCCAGCGGACTAGCGGGGAGACCCAGTACTTC. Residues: CASSQRTSGETQYF.

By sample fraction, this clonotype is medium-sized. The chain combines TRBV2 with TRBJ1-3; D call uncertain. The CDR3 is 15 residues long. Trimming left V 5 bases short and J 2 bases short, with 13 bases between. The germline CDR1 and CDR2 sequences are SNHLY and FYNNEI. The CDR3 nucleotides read TGTGCCAGCAGTCGGACGGATTCGACTGGAAACACCATATATTTT. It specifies CASSRTDSTGNTIYF.

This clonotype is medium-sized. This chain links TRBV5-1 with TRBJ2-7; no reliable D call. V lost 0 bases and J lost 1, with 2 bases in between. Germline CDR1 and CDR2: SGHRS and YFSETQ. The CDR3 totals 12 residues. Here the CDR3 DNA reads TGCGCCAGCAGCTTGGTTTCCTACGAGCAGTACTTC. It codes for CASSLVSYEQYF.

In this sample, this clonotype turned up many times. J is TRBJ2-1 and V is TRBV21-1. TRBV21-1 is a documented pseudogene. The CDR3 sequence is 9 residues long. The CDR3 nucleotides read TGTGCCAGAAGGGATGAGCAGTTCTTC. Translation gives CARRDEQFF.

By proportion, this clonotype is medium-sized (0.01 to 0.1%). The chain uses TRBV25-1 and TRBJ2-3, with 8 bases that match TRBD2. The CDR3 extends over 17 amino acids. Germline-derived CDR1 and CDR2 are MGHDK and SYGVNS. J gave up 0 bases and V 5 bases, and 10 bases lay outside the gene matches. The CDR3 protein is CASSPLRAGASTDTQYF. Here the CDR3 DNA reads TGTGCCAGCAGTCCTCTTCGAGCGGGAGCTAGCACAGATACGCAGTATTTT. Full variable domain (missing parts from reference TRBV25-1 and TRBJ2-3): EADIYQTPRYLVIGTGKKITLECSQTMGHDKMYWYQQDPGMELHLIHYSYGVNSTEKGDLSSESTVSRIRTEHFPLTLESARPSHTSQYLCASSPLRAGASTDTQYFGPGTRLTVL.

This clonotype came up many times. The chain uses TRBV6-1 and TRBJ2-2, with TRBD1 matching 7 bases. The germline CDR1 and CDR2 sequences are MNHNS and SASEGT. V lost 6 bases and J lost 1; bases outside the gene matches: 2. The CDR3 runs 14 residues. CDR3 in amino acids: CASSWTGNTGELFF. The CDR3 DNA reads TGTGCCAGCAGCTGGACAGGGAACACCGGGGAGCTGTTTTTT.

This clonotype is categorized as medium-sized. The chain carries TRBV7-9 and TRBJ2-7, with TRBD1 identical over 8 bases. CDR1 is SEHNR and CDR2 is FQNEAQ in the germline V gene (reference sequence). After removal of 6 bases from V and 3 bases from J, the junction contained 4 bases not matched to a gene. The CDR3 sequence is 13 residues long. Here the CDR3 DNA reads TGTGCCAGCAGTCGGACAGGGAACTACGAGCAGTACTTC. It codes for CASSRTGNYEQYF.

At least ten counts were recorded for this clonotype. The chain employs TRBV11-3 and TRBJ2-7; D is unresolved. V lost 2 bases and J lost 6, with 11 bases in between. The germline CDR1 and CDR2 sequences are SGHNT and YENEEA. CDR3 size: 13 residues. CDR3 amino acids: CASSLNSLTEQYF. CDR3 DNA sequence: TGTGCCAGCAGCTTAAATTCCCTGACCGAGCAGTACTTC. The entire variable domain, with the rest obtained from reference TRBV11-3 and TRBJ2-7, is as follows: EAGVVQSPRYKIIEKKQPVAFWCNPISGHNTLYWYLQNLGQGPELLIRYENEEAVDDSQLPKDRFSAERLKGVDSTLKIQPAELGDSAVYLCASSLNSLTEQYFGPGTRLTVT.

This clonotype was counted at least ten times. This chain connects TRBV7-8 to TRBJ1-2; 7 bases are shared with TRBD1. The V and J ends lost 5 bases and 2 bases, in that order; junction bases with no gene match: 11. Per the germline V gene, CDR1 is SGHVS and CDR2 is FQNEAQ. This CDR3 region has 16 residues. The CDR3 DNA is TGTGCCAGCAGCAATAGAACGCAGGGGGTGAACTATGGCTACACCTTC. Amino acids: CASSNRTQGVNYGYTF. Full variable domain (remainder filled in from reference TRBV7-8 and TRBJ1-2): GAGVSQSPRYKVAKRGQDVALRCDPISGHVSLFWYQQALGQGPEFLTYFQNEAQLDKSGLPSDRFFAERPEGSVSTLKIQRTQQEDSAVYLCASSNRTQGVNYGYTFGSGTRLTVV.